This TCR beta chain is drawn from a study of blood T cells in healthy people across ages. Study-wide results and limits: Both naive CD4+ cell counts and diversity were greater in long-lived donors than in aged donors.

A minimum of 6 million PBMCs was isolated per sample. Samples each had at least 6 micrograms of total RNA extracted. The CDR3 runs 14 residues. CDR1 and CDR2 from the germline V gene are MNHEY and SMNVEV (reference sequence). Points on this clonotype: Its antigen is not known.

Alongside a J-beta primer mix, a sample-barcoded 5' primer served in a second PCR lasting roughly 7 to 12 cycles. A template-switch adaptor that had 12 random nucleotides put a tag on each cDNA molecule. TCRdb called the 5' RACE reads again in MiXCR, with one record for every CDR3 protein. The table has more than 1 million distinct CDR3 sequences, 40% to 50% seen once; the top ten hold approximately 20%. The sample taken for sequencing was blood. This chain links TRBV27 with TRBJ2-4; D is uncertain. The DNA end lines up better with TRBJ2-7; the J call may be wrong. The receptor was isolated from a woman aged 55-70 years in good health. This CDR3 reads CASRPDAQTYEQYF. Written as DNA, the CDR3 is TGTGCCAGCCGCCCCGACGCCCAGACCTACGAGCAGTACTTC.